This T cell receptor beta chain was profiled in a study of T-cell reconstitution after alpha-beta-depleted transplantation in children. Unique molecular identifiers were built into the TCRbeta library. TCRdb re-called the PCR reads with MiXCR, one entry per CDR3 protein. The data contain about 610,000 distinct CDR3 sequences, under 12% of them singletons. The J segment lost 2 bases and the V segment lost 4 bases, leaving 3 bases of the junction unmatched. CDR1 and CDR2 (germline): LNHDA, SQIVND (reference sequence). The CDR3 runs 16 residues. This clonotype came up a few times. The V and J genes are TRBV19 and TRBJ2-1, with 12 bases lining up with TRBD2. This receptor was obtained from a human donor who donated a stem cell graft to a child with acute myeloid leukemia. Source: PBMCs from the stem cell graft donor, taken from the stem cell graft. CDR3 loop: CASSTWTSGTYNEQFF. The CDR3 nucleotides read TGTGCCAGTAGTACTTGGACTAGCGGGACCTACAATGAGCAGTTCTTC.